This T cell receptor beta chain was captured in a study of blood T cell repertoires in COVID-19. Sequencing was performed with immunoSEQ multiplex PCR; in TCRdb, only in-frame clones are kept and a portion is missing. This table holds about 100,000 clones, about 85% found once. This clone was seen just once. The source of this sequence is a man aged 50 or older with active or convalescent COVID-19. The sample was peripheral blood.

The CDR3 coding sequence is TGTGCCAGCACTCACCCGAGGGGGAAGTCGGCTTTCTTT. Protein product: CASTHPRGKSAFF. V and J are TRBV6-5 and TRBJ1-1; maybe TRBD1 (6 bases). This CDR3 region has 13 residues. V gave up 7 bases and J gave up 11 bases, with 20 bases separating them. The germline CDR1 and CDR2 sequences are MNHEY and SVGAGI.